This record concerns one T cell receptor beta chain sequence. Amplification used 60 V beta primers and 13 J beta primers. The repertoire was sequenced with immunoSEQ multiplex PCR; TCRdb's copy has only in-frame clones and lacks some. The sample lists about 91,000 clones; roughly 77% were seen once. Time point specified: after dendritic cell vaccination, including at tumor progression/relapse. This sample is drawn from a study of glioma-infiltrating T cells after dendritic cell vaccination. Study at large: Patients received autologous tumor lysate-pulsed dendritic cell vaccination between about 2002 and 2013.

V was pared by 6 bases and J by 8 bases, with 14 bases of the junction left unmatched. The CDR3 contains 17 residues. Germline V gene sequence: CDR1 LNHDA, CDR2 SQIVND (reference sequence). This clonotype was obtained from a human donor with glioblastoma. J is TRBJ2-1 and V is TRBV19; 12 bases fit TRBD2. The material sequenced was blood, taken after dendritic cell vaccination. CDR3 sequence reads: CASSKYPTSGSADEQFF. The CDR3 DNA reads TGTGCCAGTAGCAAATATCCGACTAGCGGGAGTGCAGATGAGCAGTTCTTC.